This T cell receptor (beta chain) stems from a study of blood T cell repertoires in COVID-19. For the study at large: Sites in the United States, Italy and Spain provided acute and convalescent COVID-19 samples. PBMCs, B-cell-depleted T cells, or T cells were the source of the cDNA or gDNA that made up the material.

How the authors handled the data: The authors estimated nucleated cell counts from reference gene primer amplification. Clones were sequenced by immunoSEQ multiplex PCR, and TCRdb holds only the in-frame ones, with some missing. D and trimming come from the DNA, and the V and J calls and clone size come from that table. The table lists about 180,000 clones, less than 85% of them singletons. This CDR3 is built from 14 residues. Trimming pared 5 bases from V and 4 bases from J, leaving 14 bases between. Germline V lookup: CDR1 MNHEY, CDR2 SVGEGT. The TCR was taken from a woman aged 55-70 years with COVID-19, enrolled during active disease. The chain uses TRBV6-2 or TRBV6-3 and TRBJ1-2; D might be TRBD1 (6 bases). The sequenced material came from peripheral blood. The CDR3 reads CASSQIGQTYGYTF. In nucleotides, the CDR3 is TGTGCCAGCAGTCAAATCGGACAGACCTATGGCTACACCTTC.